This T cell receptor beta chain was captured by sequencing in a study of T-cell memory formation after mild COVID-19. Study results and limitations: A subset of responding clones appeared in pre-infection memory, suggesting cross-reactive memory joined. Later expanders leaned CD4+, whereas clones that contracted between day 15 and 85 were balanced CD4/CD8. The SARS-CoV-2 specificity of second-wave clones reaching peak at day 37 remained unverified.

The CDR3 consists of 14 residues. CDR1 is SEHNR and CDR2 is FQNEAQ in the germline V gene (reference sequence). Between the trimmed V and J ends, which lost 1 base and 5 bases, there was a span of 11 bases. This clonotype was observed a few times. Its target is not known. TCRdb re-analysed the 5' RACE reads in MiXCR, keeping a single row per CDR3 protein. The table lists about 130,000 distinct CDR3 sequences, 15% to 20% of them singletons, with 4.5% to 6.5% in the top ten. Sequencing was carried out using PBMCs or a T cell subset sorted from them (not recorded which). The chain recombines TRBV7-9 with TRBJ2-5; no firm D call. The TCR was taken from a man in his late teens or twenties who had mild COVID-19 (a few samples of this study predate the infection). Cell type and time point are not known. The CDR3 is CASSLVISRETQYF. The CDR3 DNA is TGTGCCAGCAGCTTAGTAATCTCCCGGGAGACCCAGTACTTC. Full variable domain (missing parts from reference TRBV7-9 and TRBJ2-5): DTGVSQNPRHKITKRGQNVTFRCDPISEHNRLYWYRQTLGQGPEFLTYFQNEAQLEKSRLLSDRFSAERPKGSFSTLEIQRTEQGDSAMYLCASSLVISRETQYFGPGTRLLVL.